Following are 28 T cell receptor beta chains from one sample sequenced in a study of T-cell reconstitution after alpha-beta-depleted transplantation in children. It was with unique molecular identifiers that the TCRbeta library was prepared. TCRdb ran MiXCR on the PCR reads and lists one entry per CDR3 protein. The repertoire holds about 610,000 distinct CDR3 sequences, with approximately 30% as singletons. This specimen was PBMCs, taken before TCRalphabeta/CD19-depleted stem cell transplant. Receptors were obtained from a boy under two years old with Wiskott-Aldrich syndrome, due to receive a stem cell transplant.

This clonotype has a handful of counts. This chain links TRBV5-1 with TRBJ1-4; 7 nucleotides agree with TRBD1. From germline, CDR1 is SGHRS and CDR2 YFSETQ. V trimming: 2 bases; J trimming: 2 bases; junction bases outside the gene matches: 6. There are 16 residues in the CDR3. CDR3 in amino acids: CASSFGGGATNEKLFF. In DNA form, the CDR3 reads TGCGCCAGCAGCTTCGGAGGGGGCGCGACTAATGAAAAACTGTTTTTT.

There are a few counts of this clonotype. The V and J genes are TRBV15 and TRBJ2-2; 7 positions agree with TRBD2. The germline V gene encodes CDR1 LNHNV and CDR2 YYDKDF (reference sequence). This CDR3 has 16 amino acids. V lost 5 bases and J lost 6; bases outside the gene matches: 12. In nucleotides, the CDR3 is TGTGCCACCAGCCTTTTATCCCGAAGCGGGGCCGGGGAGCTGTTTTTT. Protein sequence: CATSLLSRSGAGELFF.

In its sample, this clonotype was seen a few times. The CDR3 is CSARDGRDPQETQYF. CDR3 sequence (DNA): TGCAGTGCTAGAGATGGCCGGGACCCCCAAGAGACCCAGTACTTC. V is TRBV20-1 and J is TRBJ2-5, with D tentatively TRBD1 or TRBD2 (5 bases each). From germline, CDR1 is DFQATT and CDR2 SNEGSKA (reference sequence). V lost 0 bases to trimming and J lost 1 base, with 12 bases between them. The CDR3 totals 15 residues.

This clonotype was detected ten times or more. This chain joins TRBV5-1 and TRBJ2-2, with 13 bases identical to TRBD2. Germline CDR1 and CDR2: SGHRS and YFSETQ. V gave up 7 bases and J gave up 4 bases; unmatched junction bases: 4. The CDR3 extends over 15 amino acids. CDR3 protein: CASRLAGGTTGELFF. CDR3 bases: TGCGCCAGCCGACTAGCGGGAGGAACCACCGGGGAGCTGTTTTTT.

The V call is TRBV15, the J call TRBJ1-1, with TRBD1 matching over 7 bases. Germline CDR1 reads LNHNV; CDR2 reads YYDKDF (reference sequence). V dropped 5 bases and J dropped 0; count of bases not matched to a gene: 9. The CDR3 contains 16 residues. In DNA form, the CDR3 reads TGTGCCACCAGCGTAGAACAGGGGCGCCTGAACACTGAAGCTTTCTTT. Translating gives CATSVEQGRLNTEAFF.

This clonotype appeared a few times. The CDR3 DNA sequence: TGTGCCAGCAGTTTTAGCCAGGGAGAAAGGGAGACCCAGTACTTC. It is translated as CASSFSQGERETQYF. V and J are TRBV6-9 and TRBJ2-5; possibly TRBD1 or TRBD2 for D (5 bases each). Trimming cost V 4 bases and J 5 bases, with 17 bases left between them. Per germline, CDR1 MNHGY and CDR2 SVAAGI. The CDR3 sequence is 15 residues long.

The rearrangement joins TRBV11-1 to TRBJ2-1; 11 bases line up with TRBD2. Unmatched junction bases numbered 20, after V lost 5 bases and J lost 8 bases. Germline CDR1 SGHAT, CDR2 FQDESV (reference sequence). The CDR3 runs to 19 residues. CDR3 bases: TGTGCCAGCAGCCCAACCCCCTGGCTAGCGGGAGGACTTTTCCATGAGCAGTTCTTC. The encoded protein is CASSPTPWLAGGLFHEQFF.

The J gene is TRBJ2-1, the V gene TRBV28; 9 nucleotides line up with TRBD2. The germline gives CDR1 MDHEN, CDR2 SYDVKM. The V and J ends lost 6 bases and 3 bases, in that order; junction bases with no gene match: 9. The CDR3 consists of 16 residues. CDR3 coding DNA: TGTGCCAGCAGCCTGGGTGCGGGAGGGCACTACAATGAGCAGTTCTTC. This codes for CASSLGAGGHYNEQFF. The full variable domain, in which reference TRBV28 and TRBJ2-1 provide the parts outside the CDR3, is DVKVTQSSRYLVKRTGEKVFLECVQDMDHENMFWYRQDPGLGLRLIYFSYDVKMKEKGDIPEGYSVSREKKERFSLILESASTNQTSMYLCASSLGAGGHYNEQFFGPGTRLTVL.

This chain links TRBV5-1 with TRBJ2-3, with 7 bases aligning to TRBD1. V gave up 4 bases and J gave up 0 bases; unmatched junction bases: 8. This CDR3 contains 16 residues. Germline V gives CDR1 SGHRS, CDR2 YFSETQ. CDR3: CASSKPRGQSTDTQYF. CDR3 DNA sequence: TGCGCCAGCAGCAAACCGAGGGGACAGAGCACAGATACGCAGTATTTT.

The chain carries TRBV5-1 and TRBJ2-5, with a weak D call TRBD1 (6 bases). CDR3 size: 14 residues. Germline CDR1 is SGHRS and CDR2 is YFSETQ. V lost 5 bases and J 2 bases, leaving 13 bases between the germline ends. The CDR3 here is CASRPGQRQETQYF. The CDR3 DNA follows: TGCGCCAGCAGACCGGGACAAAGACAAGAGACCCAGTACTTC.

This chain joins TRBV6-1 and TRBJ1-4, with 9 nucleotides matching TRBD1. Trimming took 6 bases from V and 8 from J; bases not matched to a gene: 7. The CDR3 has 14 residues. Germline values: CDR1 MNHNS, CDR2 SASEGT. This CDR3 is CASRPQGAEEKLFF. CDR3 nucleotides: TGTGCCAGCAGGCCACAGGGGGCGGAGGAAAAACTGTTTTTT.

This clonotype occurred a few times. This chain links TRBV27 with TRBJ2-3; D gene ambiguous. The germline V and J ends were trimmed by 5 bases and 2 bases, with 8 bases remaining between them. In germline, CDR1 is MNHEY, CDR2 SMNVEV (reference sequence). The CDR3 extends over 13 amino acids. CDR3 residues: CASSHAITDTQYF. The CDR3 DNA sequence: TGTGCCAGCAGTCACGCTATCACAGATACGCAGTATTTT.

This clonotype appeared many times. The chain carries TRBV5-1 and TRBJ2-3; D could derive from TRBD1 or TRBD2 (6 bases each). The germline V gene encodes CDR1 SGHRS and CDR2 YFSETQ. This CDR3 is built from 16 residues. V lost 0 bases and J lost 2, with 13 bases in between. The CDR3 loop reads CASSLGGGLNTDTQYF. The CDR3, as DNA: TGCGCCAGCAGCTTGGGAGGGGGACTTAACACAGATACGCAGTATTTT.

This clonotype was observed a few times. The V gene is TRBV4-1, the J gene TRBJ1-4; 9 positions match TRBD1. V lost 5 bases to trimming and J lost 7 bases; unmatched junction nucleotides: 17. The CDR3 spans 18 residues. Germline V gene sequence: CDR1 MGHRA, CDR2 YSYEKL. Here the CDR3 reads CASSFRQGDSQLGEKLFF. The CDR3 DNA reads TGCGCCAGCAGCTTCCGACAGGGGGATTCACAACTAGGTGAAAAACTGTTTTTT.

V is TRBV29-1 and J is TRBJ2-7; 9 nucleotides align to TRBD2. The CDR3 runs 13 residues. The germline gives CDR1 SQVTM, CDR2 ANQGSEA. V trimming: 6 bases; J trimming: 2 bases; junction bases outside the gene matches: 5. CDR3 sequence (DNA): TGCAGCGTCGGACTAGCGAGAACCTACGAGCAGTACTTC. Encoded protein: CSVGLARTYEQYF.

The sample holds a few counts of this clonotype. This sequence joins TRBV6-1 and TRBJ2-1; possibly TRBD1 for D (6 bases). The CDR3 is 14 residues long. The germline CDR1 and CDR2 sequences are MNHNS and SASEGT. V lost 8 bases and J 6 bases, leaving 17 bases between the germline ends. CDR3: CASRRGLASNEQFF. Here the CDR3 DNA reads TGTGCCAGCCGCAGGGGTCTAGCAAGCAATGAGCAGTTCTTC.

The V call is TRBV5-1, the J call TRBJ1-2, with D perhaps matching TRBD1 (6 bases). CDR3 length equals 14 residues. V lost 4 bases and J 4 bases, leaving 14 bases between the germline ends. CDR1 and CDR2 (germline): SGHRS, YFSETQ. The CDR3 spells CASSRETGPYGYTF. The CDR3 bases are TGCGCCAGCAGCAGAGAAACAGGGCCCTATGGCTACACCTTC. Complete variable domain (other parts from reference TRBV5-1 and TRBJ1-2): KAGVTQTPRYLIKTRGQQVTLSCSPISGHRSVSWYQQTPGQGLQFLFEYFSETQRNKGNFPGRFSGRQFSNSRSEMNVSTLELGDSALYLCASSRETGPYGYTFGSGTRLTVV.

The V and J genes are TRBV20-1 and TRBJ2-7; a possible D gene is TRBD2 (5 bases). Germline-derived CDR1 and CDR2 are DFQATT and SNEGSKA (reference sequence). Trimming pared 0 bases from V and 4 bases from J, leaving 16 bases between. The CDR3 has 15 residues. CDR3: CSARDPRSEGYEQYF. CDR3 DNA: TGCAGTGCTAGAGATCCCCGCTCCGAGGGATACGAGCAGTACTTC.

The chain carries TRBV3-1 and TRBJ2-7; maybe TRBD1 (6 bases). CDR1 is LGHDT, CDR2 YNNKEL, per germline (reference sequence). This CDR3 spans 16 amino acids. The V end was cut by 2 bases, the J end by 0 bases, with 14 bases between. CDR3 protein: CASSQRQQGASYEQYF. The CDR3 bases are TGTGCCAGCAGCCAACGTCAACAGGGAGCCTCCTACGAGCAGTACTTC.

This clonotype was seen a handful of times. The gene calls are TRBV20-1 and TRBJ2-2; TRBD2 might be the D (6 bases). The germline gives CDR1 DFQATT, CDR2 SNEGSKA (reference sequence). Trimming stripped 5 bases from V and 3 bases from J, with 10 bases between. This CDR3 comprises 13 residues. This chain's CDR3 is CSAGGLYTGELFF. In DNA form, the CDR3 reads TGCAGTGCTGGGGGACTGTACACCGGGGAGCTGTTTTTT.

The chain combines TRBV19 with TRBJ2-3, with D tentatively TRBD2 (6 bases). This CDR3 is built from 15 residues. Trimming stripped 5 bases from V and 0 bases from J, with 12 bases between. Germline CDR1 LNHDA, CDR2 SQIVND (reference sequence). CDR3 in amino acids: CASSSLATSTDTQYF. The CDR3 DNA follows: TGTGCCAGTAGTTCGCTAGCGACTAGCACAGATACGCAGTATTTT. Full variable domain (outside the CDR3, taken from reference TRBV19 and TRBJ2-3): DGGITQSPKYLFRKEGQNVTLSCEQNLNHDAMYWYRQDPGQGLRLIYYSQIVNDFQKGDIAEGYSVSREKKESFPLTVTSAQKNPTAFYLCASSSLATSTDTQYFGPGTRLTVL.

This clonotype was detected only a few times. This chain links TRBV5-1 with TRBJ2-7, with 7 bases matching TRBD1. CDR3 length: 14 residues. The germline V gene encodes CDR1 SGHRS and CDR2 YFSETQ. V gave up 1 base and J gave up 2 bases; unmatched junction bases: 3. The CDR3 sequence is CASSLKGAAYEQYF. The DNA for the CDR3 is TGCGCCAGCAGCTTGAAGGGGGCGGCCTACGAGCAGTACTTC.

This clonotype was picked up a small number of times. V gene TRBV28 combines with J gene TRBJ1-5; 8 bases are a match to TRBD1. Germline V gene sequence: CDR1 MDHEN, CDR2 SYDVKM. CDR3 length equals 15 residues. V gave up 3 bases and J gave up 6 bases; unmatched junction bases: 7. The DNA for the CDR3 is TGTGCCAGCAGTTTCAAGGACAGGGAAAGTCAGCCCCAGCATTTT. Amino acids: CASSFKDRESQPQHF.

The V call is TRBV20-1, the J call TRBJ2-1; no clear D. The CDR3 runs to 14 residues. CDR1 DFQATT and CDR2 SNEGSKA come from the germline V gene (reference sequence). V shed 3 bases and J shed 0 bases, with 9 bases lying between them. CDR3: CSASGLRSYNEQFF. CDR3 DNA sequence: TGCAGTGCTAGTGGGCTGCGCTCCTACAATGAGCAGTTCTTC.

This clonotype was found a few times. V is TRBV5-1 and J is TRBJ2-1, with 7 bases matching TRBD1. V lost 0 bases, J lost 1 base, and 4 bases stayed unmatched. The CDR3 consists of 16 residues. From germline, CDR1 is SGHRS and CDR2 YFSETQ. The CDR3 loop is CASSLGQGPSYNEQFF. As DNA, the CDR3 is TGCGCCAGCAGCTTGGGACAGGGTCCATCCTACAATGAGCAGTTCTTC.

The V call is TRBV5-1, the J call TRBJ2-5; 7 bases are a match to TRBD1. Trimming removed 4 bases from V and 4 bases from J; junction bases left unmatched: 10. The V gene's germline CDR1 is SGHRS and CDR2 YFSETQ. The CDR3 totals 15 residues. CDR3 in DNA: TGCGCCAGCAGCCACCAGGGACAGTCGGGAGAGACCCAGTACTTC. It is translated as CASSHQGQSGETQYF.

This clonotype was seen more than once but under ten times. CDR3 sequence (DNA): TGTGCCAGCAGCCATTCTTTTGCGGACACAGATACGCAGTATTTT. Protein: CASSHSFADTDTQYF. This chain joins TRBV4-2 and TRBJ2-3; D remains ambiguous. The V and J ends lost 3 bases and 2 bases respectively, with 12 bases between them. Germline V gene data show CDR1 as LGHNA and CDR2 as YNFKEQ. The CDR3 sequence is 15 residues long.

The chain has TRBV5-1 and TRBJ2-2; TRBD2 matches 7 bases. The CDR3 consists of 14 residues. Germline values: CDR1 SGHRS, CDR2 YFSETQ. V shed 6 bases, J shed 3 bases, and the junction held 5 bases outside the gene matches. CDR3 coding DNA: TGCGCCAGCAAGCCGGGAGGAGACACCGGGGAGCTGTTTTTT. It translates to CASKPGGDTGELFF.